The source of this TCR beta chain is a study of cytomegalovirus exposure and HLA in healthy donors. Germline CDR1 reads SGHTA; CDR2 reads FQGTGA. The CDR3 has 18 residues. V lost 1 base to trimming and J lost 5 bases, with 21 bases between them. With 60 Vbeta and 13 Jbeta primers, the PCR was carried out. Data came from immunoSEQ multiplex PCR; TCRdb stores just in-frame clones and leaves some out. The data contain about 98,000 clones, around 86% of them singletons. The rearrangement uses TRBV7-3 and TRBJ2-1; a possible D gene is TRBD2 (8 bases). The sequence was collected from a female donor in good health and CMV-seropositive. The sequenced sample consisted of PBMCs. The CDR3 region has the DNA TGTGCCAGCAGCTTAAATCGGGGGGGTCAGGGGGACCACAATGAGCAGTTCTTC. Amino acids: CASSLNRGGQGDHNEQFF.